This record covers a single T cell receptor (beta chain). Antigen: not known. This specimen comes from a study of CD8 T cells in Susac syndrome. Study results and limitations: Clonal expansion did not appear in Susac syndrome CD4+ T cell repertoires. The number of individuals included in the study's TCR sequencing and HLA analysis was acknowledged as relatively small.

Reverse transcription used roughly 0.5 to 1 ug RNA and random hexamers. An immunoSEQ multiplex PCR generated amplified TCR beta CDR3 products spanning 54 Vbeta and 13 Jbeta. TCRdb itself ran the immunoSEQ multiplex PCR reads through MiXCR, one entry per CDR3 protein. The repertoire consists of about 120,000 distinct CDR3 sequences, with over 95% occurring once and the leading ten covering roughly 0.14%. V was shortened by 1 base and J by 3 bases, with 3 bases between the two germline ends. CDR1 is SEHNR, CDR2 FQNEAQ, per germline (reference sequence). The CDR3 runs to 12 residues. TEMRA cells were FACS-enriched, and CD8+ and CD4+ T cells were isolated negatively.

Sequencing was done on a sample of CD4+ T cells from PBMCs. This TCR came from a human donor with Susac syndrome. This sequence joins TRBV7-9 and TRBJ1-1; D is unresolved. CDR3 nucleotides: TGTGCCAGCAGCTTAGGGTACACTGAAGCTTTCTTT. It is translated as CASSLGYTEAFF.